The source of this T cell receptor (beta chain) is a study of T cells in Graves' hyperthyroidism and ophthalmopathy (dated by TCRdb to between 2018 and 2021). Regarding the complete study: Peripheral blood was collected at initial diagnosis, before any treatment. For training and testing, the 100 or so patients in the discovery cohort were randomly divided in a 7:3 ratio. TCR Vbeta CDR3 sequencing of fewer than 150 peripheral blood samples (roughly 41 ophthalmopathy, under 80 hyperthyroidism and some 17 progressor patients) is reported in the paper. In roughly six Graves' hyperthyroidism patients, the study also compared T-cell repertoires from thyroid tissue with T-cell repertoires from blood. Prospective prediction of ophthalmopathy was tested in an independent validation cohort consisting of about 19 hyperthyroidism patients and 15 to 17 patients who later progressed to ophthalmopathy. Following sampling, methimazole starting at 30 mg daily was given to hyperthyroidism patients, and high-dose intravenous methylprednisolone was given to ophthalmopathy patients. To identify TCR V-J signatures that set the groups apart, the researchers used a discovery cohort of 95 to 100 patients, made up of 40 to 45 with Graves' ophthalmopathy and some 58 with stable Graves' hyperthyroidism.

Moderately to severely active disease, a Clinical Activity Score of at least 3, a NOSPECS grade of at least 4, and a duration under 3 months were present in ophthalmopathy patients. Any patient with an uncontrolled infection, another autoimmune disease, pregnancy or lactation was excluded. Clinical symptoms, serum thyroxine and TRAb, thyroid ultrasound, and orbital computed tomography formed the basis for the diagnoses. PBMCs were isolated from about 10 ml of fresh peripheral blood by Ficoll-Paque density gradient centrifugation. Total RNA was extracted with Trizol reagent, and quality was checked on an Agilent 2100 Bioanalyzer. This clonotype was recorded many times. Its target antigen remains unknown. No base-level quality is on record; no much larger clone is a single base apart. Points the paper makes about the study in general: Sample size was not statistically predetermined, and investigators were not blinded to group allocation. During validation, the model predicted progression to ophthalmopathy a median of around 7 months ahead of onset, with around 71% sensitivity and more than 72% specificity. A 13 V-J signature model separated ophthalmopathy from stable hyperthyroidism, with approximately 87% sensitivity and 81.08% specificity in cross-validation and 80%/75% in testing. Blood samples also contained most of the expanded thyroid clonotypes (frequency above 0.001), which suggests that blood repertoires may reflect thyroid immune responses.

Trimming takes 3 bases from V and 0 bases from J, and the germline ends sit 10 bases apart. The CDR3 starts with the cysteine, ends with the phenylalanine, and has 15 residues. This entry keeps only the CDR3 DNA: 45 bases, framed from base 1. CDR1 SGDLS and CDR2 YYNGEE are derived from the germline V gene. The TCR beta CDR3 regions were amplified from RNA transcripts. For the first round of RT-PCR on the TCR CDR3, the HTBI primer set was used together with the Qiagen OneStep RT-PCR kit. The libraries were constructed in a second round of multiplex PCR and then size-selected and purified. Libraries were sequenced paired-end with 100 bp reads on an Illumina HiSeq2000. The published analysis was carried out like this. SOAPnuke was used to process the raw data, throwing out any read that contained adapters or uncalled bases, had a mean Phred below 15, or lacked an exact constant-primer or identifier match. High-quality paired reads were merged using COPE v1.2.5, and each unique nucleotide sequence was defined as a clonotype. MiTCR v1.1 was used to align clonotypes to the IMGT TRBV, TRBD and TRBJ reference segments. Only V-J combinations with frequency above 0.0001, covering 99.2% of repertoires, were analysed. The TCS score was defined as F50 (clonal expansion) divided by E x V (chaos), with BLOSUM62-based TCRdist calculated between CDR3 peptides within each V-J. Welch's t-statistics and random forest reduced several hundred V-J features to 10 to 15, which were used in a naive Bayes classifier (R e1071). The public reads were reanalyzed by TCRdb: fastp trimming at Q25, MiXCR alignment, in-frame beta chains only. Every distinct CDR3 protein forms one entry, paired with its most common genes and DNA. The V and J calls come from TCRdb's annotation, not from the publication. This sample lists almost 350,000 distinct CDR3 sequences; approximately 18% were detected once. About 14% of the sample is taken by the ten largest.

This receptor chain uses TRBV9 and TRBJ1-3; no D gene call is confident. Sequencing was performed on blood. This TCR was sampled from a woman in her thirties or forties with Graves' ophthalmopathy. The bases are TGTGCCAGCAGCGCGGGGATCTTCTCTGGAAACACCATATATTTT. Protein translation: CASSAGIFSGNTIYF.